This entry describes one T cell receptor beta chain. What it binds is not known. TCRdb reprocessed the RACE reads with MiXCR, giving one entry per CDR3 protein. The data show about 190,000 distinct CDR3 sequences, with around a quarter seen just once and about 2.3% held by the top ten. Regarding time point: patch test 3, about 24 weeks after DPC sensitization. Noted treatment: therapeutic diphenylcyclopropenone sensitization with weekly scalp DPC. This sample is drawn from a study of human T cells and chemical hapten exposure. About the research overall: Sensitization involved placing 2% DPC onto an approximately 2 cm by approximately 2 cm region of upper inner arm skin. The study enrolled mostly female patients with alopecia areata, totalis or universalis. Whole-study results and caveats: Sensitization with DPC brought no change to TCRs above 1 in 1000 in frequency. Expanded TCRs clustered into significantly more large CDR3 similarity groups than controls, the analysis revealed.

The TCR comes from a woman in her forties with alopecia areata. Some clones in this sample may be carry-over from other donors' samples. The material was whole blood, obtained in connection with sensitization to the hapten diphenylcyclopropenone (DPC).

CDR3 in amino acids: CASSPSGGEQYF. In DNA, the CDR3 is TGTGCCAGCTCACCCTCAGGTGGCGAGCAGTACTTC. The V and J genes are TRBV18 and TRBJ2-7; no firm D call. The CDR3 runs to 12 residues. Germline assignment: CDR1 KGHSH and CDR2 LQKENI. V lost 3 bases and J 6 bases, leaving 9 bases between the germline ends.